The TCR beta chain under discussion was sequenced for a study of chemoradiotherapy in HPV16-positive cancers. In the study overall: A couple of HPV16-positive patients' cells yielded candidate HPV-specific clones and common motifs. Study-wide points: Functional assays defining HPV-specific T cells used only a couple of HPV16-positive patients. Non-HPV-specific T cells did not expand in tumors during treatment, whereas candidate HPV-specific clones and E7-related motifs did. Better recurrence-free survival went with HPV-responsive T-cell expansion in HPV16-positive patients.

Sequenced by immunoSEQ multiplex PCR; TCRdb stores in-frame clones only, minus some. The sample comprises about 7,900 clones, about 71% of which are singletons, and approximately 8.7% rests with the top ten. Note on this clone: The antigen is unknown.

Germline loops: CDR1 MDHEN, CDR2 SYDVKM. The CDR3 length is 13 residues. V dropped 6 bases and J dropped 4 bases, with 12 bases sitting between them. This TCR came from a human donor with HPV-associated anogenital cancer. The V call is TRBV28, the J call TRBJ1-2; no clear D gene. This specimen was taken from a patient who underwent chemoradiotherapy. CDR3: CASSPGLSYGYTF. Written as DNA, the CDR3 is TGTGCCAGCAGCCCGGGGTTATCCTATGGCTACACCTTC.